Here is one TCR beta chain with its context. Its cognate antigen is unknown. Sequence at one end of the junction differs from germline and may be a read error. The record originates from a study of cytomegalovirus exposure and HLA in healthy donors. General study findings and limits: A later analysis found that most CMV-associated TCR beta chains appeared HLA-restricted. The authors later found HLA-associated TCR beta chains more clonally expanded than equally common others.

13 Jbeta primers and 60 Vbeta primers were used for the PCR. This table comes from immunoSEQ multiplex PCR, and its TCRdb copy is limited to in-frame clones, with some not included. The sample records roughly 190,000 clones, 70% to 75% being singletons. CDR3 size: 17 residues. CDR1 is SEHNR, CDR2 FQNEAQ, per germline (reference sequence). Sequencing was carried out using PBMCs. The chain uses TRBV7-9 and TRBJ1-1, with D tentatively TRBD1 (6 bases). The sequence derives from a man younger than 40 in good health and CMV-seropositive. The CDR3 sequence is CSSSPVYRQARNTEAFF. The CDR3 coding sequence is TGTTCCAGCAGCCCCGTTTACCGACAGGCGCGGAACACTGAAGCTTTCTTT. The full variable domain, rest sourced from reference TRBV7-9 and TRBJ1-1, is DTGVSQNPRHKITKRGQNVTFRCDPISEHNRLYWYRQTLGQGPEFLTYFQNEAQLEKSRLLSDRFSAERPKGSFSTLEIQRTEQGDSAMYLCSSSPVYRQARNTEAFFGQGTRLTVV.